This T cell receptor beta chain was identified during a study of blood T cell repertoires in COVID-19. In the study's own analysis: Cell counts per sample came from amplifying reference gene primers. Some clones are missing from TCRdb's copy, which holds only in-frame ones; the method was immunoSEQ multiplex PCR. The DNA was the basis for D and trimming; V, J and clone size are from that table. This table holds about 200,000 clones, about 86% found once. The J segment lost 4 bases and the V segment lost 9 bases, leaving 8 bases of the junction unmatched. The length of the CDR3 is 13 residues. Germline V lookup: CDR1 SGHDN, CDR2 FVKESK.

The chain recombines TRBV14 with TRBJ1-2; 7 nucleotides line up with TRBD1. This TCR came from a man aged 55 to 70 who had recovered from COVID-19. Material: peripheral blood. Written as DNA, the CDR3 is TGTGCCAGTAGACAGGCAGGGGGCTATGGCTACACCTTC. Amino acid sequence: CASRQAGGYGYTF.